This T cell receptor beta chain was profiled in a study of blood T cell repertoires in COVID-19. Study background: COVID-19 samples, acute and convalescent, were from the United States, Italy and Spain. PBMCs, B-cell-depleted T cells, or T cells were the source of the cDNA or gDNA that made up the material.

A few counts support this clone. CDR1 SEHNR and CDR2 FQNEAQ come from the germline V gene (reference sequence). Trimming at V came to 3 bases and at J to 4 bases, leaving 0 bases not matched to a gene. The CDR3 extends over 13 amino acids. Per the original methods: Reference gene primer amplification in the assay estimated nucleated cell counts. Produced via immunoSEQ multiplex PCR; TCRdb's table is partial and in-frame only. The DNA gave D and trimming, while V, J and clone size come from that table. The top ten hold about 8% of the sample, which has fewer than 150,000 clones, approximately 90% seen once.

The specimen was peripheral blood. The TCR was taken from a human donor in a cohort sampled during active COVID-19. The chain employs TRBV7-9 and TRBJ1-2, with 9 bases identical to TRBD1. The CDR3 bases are TGTGCCAGCAGCTTGGGACAGGGCTATGGCTACACCTTC. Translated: CASSLGQGYGYTF.